The clone carrying this T cell receptor (beta chain) showed up just once. The data were taken from a study of blood T cell repertoires in COVID-19. Study-wide background: Acute and convalescent COVID-19 samples came from the United States, Italy and Spain. Nucleic acid was either cDNA or gDNA, and it came from T cells, B-cell-depleted T cells, or PBMCs.

Germline assignment: CDR1 LGHDT and CDR2 YNNKEL (reference sequence). V lost 6 bases and J 6 bases, leaving 14 bases between the germline ends. The CDR3 is made up of 14 amino acids. Original processing methods: Amplification from reference gene primers served as the basis for estimated nucleated cell counts. Libraries were prepared by immunoSEQ multiplex PCR; TCRdb keeps only in-frame clonotypes and omits some of them. V, J and clone size derive from that table, while D and trimming were established from the DNA sequence. The sample lists 100,000 to 150,000 clones, roughly 84% occurring once. Specimen: peripheral blood. This TCR derives from a woman of 80 years or more with acute or convalescent COVID-19. The chain has TRBV3-1 (or the pseudogene TRBV3-2) and TRBJ2-2; D uncertain. CDR3 sequence reads: CASRLGTGAGELFF. The CDR3 DNA sequence: TGTGCCAGCAGACTCGGCACTGGAGCCGGGGAGCTGTTTTTT.